This is a list of T cell receptor beta chains from one sample in a study of blood T cells in healthy people across ages. TCRdb analysed the 5' RACE reads with MiXCR anew, one entry per CDR3 protein. This table has around 900,000 distinct CDR3 sequences, 51% appearing once. Specimen: blood. Every receptor here comes from a woman in her sixties or seventies in good health. CDR3s include the opening cysteine and the closing phenylalanine or tryptophan. D genes are given only for firm matches. Only some rows state a clone size, as once, few, many or a class for expanded clones.

v_gene	j_gene	d_gene	abundance	len	CDR3aa	CDR3nt
TRBV13	TRBJ2-5	-	once	16	CASSLGAFWREETQYF	TGTGCCAGCAGCTTAGGGGCCTTTTGGCGGGAAGAGACCCAGTACTTC
TRBV5-1	TRBJ2-6	-	once	18	CASSLGQIPLAGANVLTF	TGCGCCAGCAGCCTCGGACAGATCCCACTAGCTGGGGCCAACGTCCTGACTTTC
TRBV28	TRBJ2-5	TRBD2	-	14	CASRGSGVQETQYF	TGTGCCAGCAGGGGTAGCGGGGTACAAGAGACCCAGTACTTC
TRBV28	TRBJ2-3	-	-	14	CASTKRGSTDTQYF	TGTGCCAGCACCAAAAGGGGTAGCACAGATACGCAGTATTTT
TRBV20-1	TRBJ2-7	TRBD2	-	14	CSARRLAGGHEQYF	TGCAGTGCTAGACGACTAGCGGGAGGTCACGAGCAGTACTTC
TRBV9	TRBJ2-5	TRBD2	-	16	CASSVGAGGTVETQYF	TGTGCCAGCAGCGTAGGAGCGGGAGGGACGGTAGAGACCCAGTACTTC
TRBV4-3	TRBJ1-6	-	-	18	CASSQEETLGSYNSPLHF	TGCGCCAGCAGCCAAGAAGAGACCCTCGGCTCCTATAATTCACCCCTCCACTTT
TRBV14	TRBJ2-6	TRBD1	few	20	CASSQAFGDRVPWGANVLTF	TGTGCCAGCAGCCAAGCCTTCGGGGACAGGGTACCTTGGGGGGCCAACGTCCTGACTTTC
TRBV5-5	TRBJ1-2	-	-	17	CASSLSPGRWPPWGYTF	TGTGCCAGCAGCTTGTCTCCAGGGCGGTGGCCTCCTTGGGGCTACACCTTC
TRBV7-6	TRBJ2-7	-	many	15	CASSLGGESSYEQYF	TGTGCCAGCAGCTTAGGGGGGGAGAGCTCCTACGAGCAGTACTTC
TRBV5-1	TRBJ2-7	TRBD1	-	16	CASSLDPGQGFHEQYF	TGCGCCAGCAGCTTGGACCCGGGACAGGGGTTCCACGAGCAGTACTTC
TRBV28	TRBJ2-3	-	once	14	CASILSGPTDTQYF	TGTGCCAGCATCCTTAGCGGACCCACAGATACGCAGTATTTT
TRBV3-1	TRBJ2-5	-	-	14	CASSLWTSQETQYF	TGTGCCAGCAGCCTGTGGACCTCCCAAGAGACCCAGTACTTC
TRBV9	TRBJ1-2	-	few	11	CASSEDSGYTF	TGTGCCAGCAGCGAGGACTCTGGCTACACCTTC
TRBV12-3/TRBV12-4	TRBJ2-3	-	-	15	CASSFIGSGTDTQYF	TGTGCCAGCAGTTTCATCGGGAGTGGTACAGATACGCAGTATTTT
TRBV2	TRBJ2-5	-	-	13	CASSEDSGETQYF	TGTGCCAGCAGTGAAGACTCTGGAGAGACCCAGTACTTC
TRBV5-6	TRBJ2-1	-	-	15	CASSRRLEQSREQVF	TGTGCCAGCAGCCGCCGACTCGAACAAAGTAGGGAGCAGGTCTTC
TRBV20-1	TRBJ2-1	TRBD2	few	15	CSARGGSGSYNEQFF	TGCAGTGCTAGAGGTGGGAGCGGGAGTTACAATGAGCAGTTCTTC
TRBV21-1	TRBJ2-3	-	-	18	CASSRQATDRKSTDTQYF	TGTGCCAGCAGCCGCCAGGCCACGGACAGGAAAAGCACAGATACGCAGTATTTT
TRBV28	TRBJ2-1	TRBD2	-	14	CASSLLGLAGEQFF	TGTGCCAGCAGTTTACTTGGACTAGCGGGAGAGCAGTTCTTC
TRBV5-1	TRBJ1-2	-	-	15	CASSLFEGSDYGYTF	TGCGCCAGCAGCTTGTTTGAGGGATCTGACTATGGCTACACCTTC
TRBV6-2/TRBV6-3	TRBJ2-3	-	-	14	CASTQMGSTDTQYF	TGTGCCAGCACCCAGATGGGGAGCACAGATACGCAGTATTTT
TRBV4-2	TRBJ2-7	-	-	17	CASSPVGITGSSYEQYF	TGTGCCAGCAGCCCAGTAGGTATTACGGGCTCATCCTACGAGCAGTACTTC
TRBV18	TRBJ2-7	-	-	14	CASSTDTGRHEQYF	TGTGCCAGCTCAACGGATACAGGGAGGCACGAGCAGTACTTC
TRBV28	TRBJ2-5	-	-	14	CASLAGDWEETQYF	TGTGCCAGCCTTGCTGGGGATTGGGAGGAGACCCAGTACTTC
TRBV24-1	TRBJ2-7	TRBD1	-	13	CATSDLQGGEQYF	TGTGCCACCAGTGATCTACAGGGGGGCGAGCAGTACTTC
TRBV18	TRBJ2-1	TRBD2	-	14	CASSQGRAGGEQFF	TGTGCCAGCTCCCAGGGACGAGCGGGAGGGGAGCAGTTCTTC
TRBV10-1	TRBJ2-3	-	-	14	CASSEAGQGDTQYF	TGCGCCAGCAGTGAGGCGGGACAAGGAGATACGCAGTATTTT
TRBV5-6	TRBJ2-1	TRBD1	-	16	CASRPVGDRTYNEQFF	TGTGCCAGCAGACCTGTGGGGGACAGGACGTACAATGAGCAGTTCTTC
TRBV5-1	TRBJ1-1	TRBD1	-	13	CASSWTGSSEAFF	TGTGCCAGCAGCTGGACAGGGAGCTCTGAAGCTTTCTTT
TRBV7-9	TRBJ2-5	-	-	17	CASSFPLYGAEQETQYF	TGTGCCAGCAGCTTCCCTCTTTATGGGGCGGAACAAGAGACCCAGTACTTC
TRBV7-9	TRBJ1-5	-	-	12	CASSLDTKPQHF	TGTGCCAGCAGCTTAGACACCAAGCCCCAGCATTTT
TRBV20-1	TRBJ1-1	-	-	13	CSAVRTGDTEAFF	TGCAGTGCTGTACGGACCGGAGACACTGAAGCTTTCTTT
TRBV20-1	TRBJ2-5	TRBD2	-	15	CSARPSGSWNNEQYF	TGCAGTGCTAGGCCTAGCGGGAGTTGGAACAATGAGCAGTACTTC
TRBV7-3	TRBJ2-5	-	few	13	CASSLRVQETQYF	TGTGCCAGCAGCTTAAGGGTACAAGAGACCCAGTACTTC
TRBV7-2	TRBJ2-1	TRBD2	-	15	CASSGGSSIGGEQFF	TGTGCCAGCAGCGGCGGGAGCTCAATCGGCGGTGAGCAGTTCTTC
TRBV10-1	TRBJ2-2	TRBD2	-	14	CASSPSGTSGELFF	TGCGCCAGCTCGCCCTCCGGGACTAGCGGGGAGCTGTTTTTT
TRBV5-1	TRBJ2-7	-	-	13	CASSLGSEREQYF	TGCGCCAGCAGCTTGGGATCGGAGCGCGAGCAGTACTTC
TRBV4-1	TRBJ2-1	-	-	18	CASSIITSDERSYNEQFF	TGCGCCAGCAGTATAATCACCAGCGACGAAAGGTCCTACAATGAGCAGTTCTTC
TRBV5-1	TRBJ2-1	-	-	15	CASSLFLRLYNEQFF	TGCGCCAGCAGCTTGTTTCTCAGACTCTACAATGAGCAGTTCTTC
TRBV3-1	TRBJ2-1	-	-	15	CASSHGGLSYNEQFF	TGTGCCAGCAGCCACGGGGGTCTCTCCTACAATGAGCAGTTCTTC
TRBV6-1	TRBJ2-4	-	few	12	CASSEDWVAQYF	TGTGCCAGCAGTGAAGATTGGGTGGCCCAGTACTTC
TRBV2	TRBJ1-2	TRBD1	few	13	CASRAGQRSGYTF	TGTGCCAGCAGGGCGGGACAGAGGAGTGGCTACACCTTC
TRBV11-2	TRBJ2-7	-	-	14	CASSPTMDQKEQYF	TGTGCCAGCAGCCCGACTATGGACCAAAAAGAGCAGTACTTC
TRBV20-1	TRBJ2-7	TRBD2	few	14	CSARVAGFLREQYF	TGCAGTGCTAGAGTAGCGGGATTCCTGCGGGAGCAGTACTTC
TRBV6-6	TRBJ2-7	TRBD2	few	15	CASSTERERSYEQYF	TGTGCCAGCAGTACCGAGCGGGAGCGTTCCTACGAGCAGTACTTC
TRBV6-5	TRBJ2-7	TRBD1	-	16	CASSYKVTGATYEQYF	TGTGCCAGCAGTTATAAGGTGACAGGGGCCACATACGAGCAGTACTTC
TRBV30	TRBJ2-7	-	few	12	CAWSVSFHEQYF	TGTGCCTGGAGTGTATCCTTTCACGAGCAGTACTTC
TRBV4-1	TRBJ2-7	-	-	14	CAGSQETTDHEQYF	TGCGCCGGCAGCCAAGAGACGACTGACCACGAGCAGTACTTC
TRBV4-2	TRBJ2-5	-	-	14	CASSQDRPPETQYF	TGTGCCAGCAGCCAAGATCGGCCGCCAGAGACCCAGTACTTC
TRBV7-9	TRBJ2-1	-	-	15	CASSSTSSFYNEQFF	TGTGCCAGCAGCTCGACGTCAAGCTTTTACAATGAGCAGTTCTTC
TRBV20-1	TRBJ1-6	-	-	13	CSASGQSYSPLHF	TGCAGTGCTTCCGGACAGTCGTATTCACCCCTCCACTTT
TRBV9	TRBJ2-7	-	-	15	CASSERPHSSYEQYF	TGTGCCAGCAGCGAGAGGCCCCACTCTTCCTACGAGCAGTACTTC
TRBV5-1	TRBJ1-2	TRBD1	-	16	CASSSLRTGNNYGYTF	TGCGCCAGCAGCTCTCTCCGGACAGGGAATAACTATGGCTACACCTTC
TRBV24-1	TRBJ1-2	-	-	14	CATSDSRADYGYTF	TGTGCCACCAGTGATTCCAGGGCAGACTATGGCTACACCTTC
TRBV11-2	TRBJ1-2	-	-	16	CASSSRGGAPHYGYTF	TGTGCCAGCAGCTCCCGAGGGGGGGCCCCCCACTATGGCTACACCTTC
TRBV29-1	TRBJ2-3	TRBD1	-	15	CSVEGTGSFADTQYF	TGCAGCGTTGAAGGGACAGGCAGTTTTGCAGATACGCAGTATTTT